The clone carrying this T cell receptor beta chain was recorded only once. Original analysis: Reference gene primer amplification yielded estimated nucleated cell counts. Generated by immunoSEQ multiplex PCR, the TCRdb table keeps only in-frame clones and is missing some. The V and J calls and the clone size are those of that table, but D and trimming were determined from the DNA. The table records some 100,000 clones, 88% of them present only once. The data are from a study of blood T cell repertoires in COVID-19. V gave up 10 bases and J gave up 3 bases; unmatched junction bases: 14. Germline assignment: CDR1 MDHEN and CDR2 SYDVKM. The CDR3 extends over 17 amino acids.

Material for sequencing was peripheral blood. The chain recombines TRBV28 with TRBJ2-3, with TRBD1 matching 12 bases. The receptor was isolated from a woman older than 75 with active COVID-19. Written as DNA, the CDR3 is TGTGCCAAGCCCCCGCCGGGACAGGGGGCGCGAACAGATACGCAGTATTTT. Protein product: CAKPPPGQGARTDTQYF.